This T cell receptor (beta chain) originates from a study of blood T cells in healthy people across ages. This clonotype was counted between two and nine times. Trimming stripped 8 bases from V and 1 base from J, with 9 bases between. The CDR3 sequence is 13 residues long. From germline, CDR1 is MNHEY and CDR2 SVGEGT. The second PCR ran roughly 6 to 11 cycles with a sample-barcoded 5' primer and J-beta primers. TCRdb reprocessed the 5' RACE reads via MiXCR and lists one record per CDR3 protein. The sample carries 1 million or so distinct CDR3 sequences, 35% to 55% recorded once. The chain couples TRBV6-2 or TRBV6-3 to TRBJ2-1; a possible D gene is TRBD2 (5 bases). Sequences were obtained from blood. The sequence came from an older woman in good health. CDR3 nucleotides: TGTGCCAGCTTATCGGGGTCCTACAATGAGCAGTTCTTC. Translated, it gives CASLSGSYNEQFF.